This TCR beta chain originates from a study of human T cells and chemical hapten exposure. The CDR3 is 13 amino acids. Trimming removed 3 bases at V and 3 bases at J, with 8 bases between. CDR1 SGHDN and CDR2 FVKESK come from the germline V gene. Indicated time point: patch test 3, about 24 weeks after DPC sensitization. Stated treatment: therapeutic diphenylcyclopropenone sensitization with weekly scalp DPC. TCRdb itself ran the RACE reads through MiXCR, one entry per CDR3 protein. The table has some 180,000 distinct CDR3 sequences, 24% seen once. This clonotype has only a few counts. The chain recombines TRBV14 with TRBJ1-1, with D unclear. Sequences were derived from whole blood, sampled in connection with sensitization to the hapten diphenylcyclopropenone (DPC). This clonotype originated in a woman in her 40s with alopecia areata. Some clones in this sample may be carry-over from other donors' samples. The CDR3 DNA sequence: TGTGCCAGCAGCCAGATGCAGGACACTGAAGCTTTCTTT. This encodes CASSQMQDTEAFF.